This TCR beta chain was recorded in a study of cytomegalovirus exposure and HLA in healthy donors. The CDR3 is 15 amino acids. V was clipped by 2 bases and J by 7 bases, with 14 bases between them. Germline V gene lookup returns CDR1 MNHNY and CDR2 SVGAGI (reference sequence). Study-wide findings and caveats: TCR beta V- and J-gene trimming was later associated with a missense DCLRE1C variant. Productive rates of about 90% or about 30% were seen for most TCR beta V segments in an earlier analysis.

The PCR had 60 Vbeta and 13 Jbeta primers. Profiling relied on immunoSEQ multiplex PCR, and the TCRdb table lists in-frame clones only, not all of them. The data contain over 110,000 clones, just under 85% of them seen just once; the ten biggest clones take up roughly 9.7%. In its sample, this clone was seen once. The antigen is undetermined. The source is a woman aged 60-70 years in good health and CMV-seropositive. The sequenced sample consisted of PBMCs. The chain uses TRBV6-6 and TRBJ1-4; weak D call: TRBD1 (5 bases). CDR3 loop: CASSYTGGLSEKLFF. The CDR3 DNA is TGTGCCAGCAGTTACACTGGGGGACTCAGTGAAAAACTGTTTTTT.